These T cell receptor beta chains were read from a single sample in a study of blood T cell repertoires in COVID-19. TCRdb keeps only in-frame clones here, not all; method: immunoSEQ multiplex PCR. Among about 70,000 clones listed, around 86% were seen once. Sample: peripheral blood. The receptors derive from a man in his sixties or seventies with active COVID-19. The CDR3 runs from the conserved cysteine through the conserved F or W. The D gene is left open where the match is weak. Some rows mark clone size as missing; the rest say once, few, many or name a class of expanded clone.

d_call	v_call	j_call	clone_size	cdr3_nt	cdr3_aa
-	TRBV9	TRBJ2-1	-	TGTGCCAGCAGCGTACGGTGGGAGAACTTTGAGCAGTTCTTC	CASSVRWENFEQFF
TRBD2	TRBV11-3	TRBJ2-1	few	TGTGCCAGCAGCTTAGGGGGACTAGCGGGAGAGGAGCAGTTCTTC	CASSLGGLAGEEQFF
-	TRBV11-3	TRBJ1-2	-	TGTGCCAGCAGCTTTCTGGGCGGCTACACCTTC	CASSFLGGYTF
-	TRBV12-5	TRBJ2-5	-	TGTGCTAGTGCTCCCTCCGGAGAGACCCAGTACTTC	CASAPSGETQYF
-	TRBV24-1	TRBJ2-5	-	TGTGCCACCAGTCTCACTCAGGGGGGGACCCAGTACTTC	CATSLTQGGTQYF
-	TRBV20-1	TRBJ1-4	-	TGCAGTGCTAGTCCGGGAACCCCAGGTGAAAAACTGTTTTTT	CSASPGTPGEKLFF
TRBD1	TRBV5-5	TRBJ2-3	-	TGTGCCAGCAGCCCCAAGGACAGGGGGCGTGATACGCAGTATTTT	CASSPKDRGRDTQYF
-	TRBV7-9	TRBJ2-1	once	TGTGCCAGCAGCCCGCCGGGCGGGAAGCAGTTCTTC	CASSPPGGKQFF
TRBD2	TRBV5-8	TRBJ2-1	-	TGTGCCAGCAGCTTGGGGGAGGGCCCCCACAATGAGCAGTTCTTC	CASSLGEGPHNEQFF
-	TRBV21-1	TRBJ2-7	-	TGTGCCAGCACCCCGGGACAGACCCACTACGAGCAGTACTTC	CASTPGQTHYEQYF
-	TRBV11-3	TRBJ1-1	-	TGTGCCAGCAGCCTGGGGAGGGGCAACACTGAAGCTTTCTTT	CASSLGRGNTEAFF
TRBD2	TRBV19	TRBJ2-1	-	TGTGCCAGTGTCCCGGGGGGGCTCCCCTACAATGAGCAGTTCTTC	CASVPGGLPYNEQFF
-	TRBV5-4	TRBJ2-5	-	TGTGCCACAACAACCGGGGGGCCGCGGGGTGAGACCCAGTACTTC	CATTTGGPRGETQYF
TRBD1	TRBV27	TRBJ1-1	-	TGTGCCAGCAGACCCCCGGGACAGCTCTCTGAAGCTTTCTTT	CASRPPGQLSEAFF
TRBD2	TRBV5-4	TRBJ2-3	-	TGTGCCAGCAGGCCAGGGGCGGGAGCGGGGGGCACAGATACGCAGTATTTT	CASRPGAGAGGTDTQYF
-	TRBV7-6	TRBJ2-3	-	TGTGCCAGCAGCTTGCCGTCTGGAGGCACAGATACGCAGTATTTT	CASSLPSGGTDTQYF
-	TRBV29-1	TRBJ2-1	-	TGCAGCGTTGTGTATCGGGGGGCGGTAGCGGAGTACAATGAGCAGTTCTTC	CSVVYRGAVAEYNEQFF
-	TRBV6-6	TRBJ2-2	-	TGTGCCAGCAGTTACCGGGGACAGAACACCGGGGAGCTGTTTTTT	CASSYRGQNTGELFF
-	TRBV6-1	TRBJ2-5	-	TGTGCCAGCAGTGAGGGCTTTCGGGGAGAGACCCAGTACTTC	CASSEGFRGETQYF
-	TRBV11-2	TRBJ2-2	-	TGTGCCAGCAGCCAGAGGGGGGGGACGGACAACACCGGGGAGCTGTTTTTT	CASSQRGGTDNTGELFF
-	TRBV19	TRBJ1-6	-	TGTGCCAGTAGTACAACCGGGGGTTTAGGATCACCCCTCCACTTT	CASSTTGGLGSPLHF
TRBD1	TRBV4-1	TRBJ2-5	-	TGCGCCAGCAGCCAAGGAGGGGGCTGGAGCCAAGAGACCCAGTACTTC	CASSQGGGWSQETQYF
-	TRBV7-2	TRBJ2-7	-	TGTGCCAGCAGCTTAGGGACAGCGTACGAGCAGTACTTC	CASSLGTAYEQYF
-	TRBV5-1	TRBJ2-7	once	TGCGCCAGCAGCTTGGGATGGGCCTCCTACGAGCAGTACTTC	CASSLGWASYEQYF
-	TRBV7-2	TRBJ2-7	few	TGTGCCAGCAGCTTAAGGGGGGGGTCCTGGTCGCGCGAGCAGTACTTC	CASSLRGGSWSREQYF
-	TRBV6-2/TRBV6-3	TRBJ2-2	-	TGTGCCAGCAGTTACATACTCGACACCGGGGAGCTGTTTTTT	CASSYILDTGELFF
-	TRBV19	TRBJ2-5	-	TGTGCCAGTAGTCAGGGTCCTGGGCAAGAGACCCAGTACTTC	CASSQGPGQETQYF
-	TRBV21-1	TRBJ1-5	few	TGTGCCACCCCCGGACAGGACAATCAGCCCCAGCATTTT	CATPGQDNQPQHF
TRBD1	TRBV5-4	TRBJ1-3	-	TGTGCCAGCAGCCGGACAGGCCTCTCTGGAAACACCATATATTTT	CASSRTGLSGNTIYF
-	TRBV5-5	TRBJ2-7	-	TGTGCCAGCAGCTTGGGGCCCCAGGGCTTAAGCTCCTACGAGCAGTACTTC	CASSLGPQGLSSYEQYF
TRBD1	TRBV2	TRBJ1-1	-	TGTGCCAGCACCCGGGACAGGGAGACTGAAGCTTTCTTT	CASTRDRETEAFF
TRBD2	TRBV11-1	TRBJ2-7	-	TGTGCCAGCAGCTTAGCGGGACTAGCGGCAAACTACGAGCAGTACTTC	CASSLAGLAANYEQYF
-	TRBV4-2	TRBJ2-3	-	TGTGCCAGCAGCCCTGGGGACAAGGGCACAGATACGCAGTATTTT	CASSPGDKGTDTQYF
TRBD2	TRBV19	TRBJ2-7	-	TGTGCCAGTAGAGGGACTAGCGGGAGGGGGGGCTACGAGCAGTACTTC	CASRGTSGRGGYEQYF
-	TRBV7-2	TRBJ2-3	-	TGTGCCAGCAGCGCGGTGGGGGCGACGCAGTATTTT	CASSAVGATQYF
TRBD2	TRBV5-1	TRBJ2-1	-	TGCGCCAGCAGCCCTGGACTAGCGGGAGCGATTGAGCAGTTCTTC	CASSPGLAGAIEQFF
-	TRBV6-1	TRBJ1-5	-	TGTGCCAGCAGTGAAGGCGGGTGGGGAAATCAGCCCCAGCATTTT	CASSEGGWGNQPQHF
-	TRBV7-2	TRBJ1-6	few	TGTGCCAGCAGCTTAGGGTTGGCAGGCCGGTCACCCCTCCACTTT	CASSLGLAGRSPLHF
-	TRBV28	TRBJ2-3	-	TGTGCCAGCAGTTTATTCCGGGATACGCAGTATTTT	CASSLFRDTQYF
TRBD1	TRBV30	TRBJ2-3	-	TGTGCCTGGCGGGACAGGGGCGGGGATACGCAGTATTTT	CAWRDRGGDTQYF
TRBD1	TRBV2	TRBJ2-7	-	TGTGCCAGCAGTGAAGGGGGACAGGGTTCCTACGAGCAGTACTTC	CASSEGGQGSYEQYF
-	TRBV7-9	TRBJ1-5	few	TGTGCCAGCAGCTTAGCGGGGGGGGCGGCAGGTCAGCCCCAGCATTTT	CASSLAGGAAGQPQHF
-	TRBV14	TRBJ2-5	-	TGTGCCAGCAGCCAATACAGGGATGGTGAGACCCAGTACTTC	CASSQYRDGETQYF
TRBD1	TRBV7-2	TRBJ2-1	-	TGTGCCAGCGCCGCCGGGACAGGGTACAATGAGCAGTTCTTC	CASAAGTGYNEQFF
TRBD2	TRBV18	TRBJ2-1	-	TGTGCCAGCTCACCACCGGCCAGCGGGCGGGGGGGTGAGCAGTTCTTC	CASSPPASGRGGEQFF
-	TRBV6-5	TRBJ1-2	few	TGTGCCAGCAGCCCCGCTCGGGGGAACTATGGCTACACCTTC	CASSPARGNYGYTF
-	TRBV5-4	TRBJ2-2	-	TGTGCCAGCAGCTTGGGTACGGGAGATAGGCACGGGGAGCTGTTTTTT	CASSLGTGDRHGELFF
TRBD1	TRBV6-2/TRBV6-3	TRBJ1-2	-	TGTGCCAGCAGTTACCGGGGACAGGGCGTGGATGGCTACACCTTC	CASSYRGQGVDGYTF
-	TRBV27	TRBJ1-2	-	TGTGCCAGTTCGGGGGGGGGCGGCTACACCTTC	CASSGGGGYTF
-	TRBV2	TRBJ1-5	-	TGTGCCAGCAGGCTAGGTTGGCCCTATAGCAATCAGCCCCAGCATTTT	CASRLGWPYSNQPQHF
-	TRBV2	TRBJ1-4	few	TGTGCCAGCAACCAGGGAGGGGGGAATGAAAAACTGTTTTTT	CASNQGGGNEKLFF
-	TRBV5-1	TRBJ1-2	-	TGCGCCAGCAGCCTGGTTGGGGGCCCCTATGGCTACACCTTC	CASSLVGGPYGYTF
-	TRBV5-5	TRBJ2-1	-	TGTGCCAGCAGGCGAGCGCTATCCTACAATGAGCAGTTCTTC	CASRRALSYNEQFF
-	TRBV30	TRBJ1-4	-	TGTGCCCTCGGCCCGGGACTGTTTTTT	CALGPGLFF
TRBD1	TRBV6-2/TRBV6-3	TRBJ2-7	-	TGTGCCAGCAGTACCCCGCGGGGGACAGGGGGCGTGTACGAGCAGTACTTC	CASSTPRGTGGVYEQYF